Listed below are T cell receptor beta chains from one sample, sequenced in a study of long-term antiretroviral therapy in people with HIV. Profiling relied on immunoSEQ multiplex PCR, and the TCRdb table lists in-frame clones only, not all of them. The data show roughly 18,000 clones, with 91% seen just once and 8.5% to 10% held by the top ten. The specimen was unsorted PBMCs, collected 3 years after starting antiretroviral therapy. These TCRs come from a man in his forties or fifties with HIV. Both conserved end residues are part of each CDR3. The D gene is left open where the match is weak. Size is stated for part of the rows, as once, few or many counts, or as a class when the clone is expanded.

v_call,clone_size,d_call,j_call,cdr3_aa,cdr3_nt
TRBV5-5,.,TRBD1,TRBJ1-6,CASSPQGALVNSPLHF,TGTGCCAGCAGCCCACAGGGGGCTTTGGTGAATTCACCCCTCCACTTT
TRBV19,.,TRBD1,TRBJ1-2,CASHVFFLGQGADGYTF,TGTGCCAGCCACGTCTTCTTCCTTGGACAGGGGGCAGATGGCTACACCTTC
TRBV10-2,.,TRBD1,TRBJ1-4,CASSGGQGATNEKLFF,TGCGCCAGCAGTGGAGGACAGGGGGCCACTAATGAAAAACTGTTTTTT
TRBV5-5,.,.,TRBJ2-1,CASRLIQGGEQFF,TGTGCCAGCAGGTTGATACAGGGAGGTGAGCAGTTCTTC
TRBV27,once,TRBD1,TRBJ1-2,CASRGAGTGLFTF,TGTGCCAGCAGGGGGGCGGGGACAGGTCTATTCACCTTC
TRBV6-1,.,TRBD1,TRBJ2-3,CASSERGPGADTQYF,TGTGCCAGCAGTGAGAGGGGGCCCGGCGCAGATACGCAGTATTTT
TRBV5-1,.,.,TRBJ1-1,CASSLRPGTAHLNTEAFF,TGCGCCAGCAGCTTAAGACCTGGGACGGCGCATTTGAACACTGAAGCTTTCTTT
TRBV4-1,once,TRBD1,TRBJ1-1,CASSRTGTGGTEAFF,TGCGCCAGCAGCCGGACCGGGACAGGTGGTACTGAAGCTTTCTTT
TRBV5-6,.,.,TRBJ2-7,CASSLVGPNEQYF,TGTGCCAGCAGCTTGGTGGGGCCGAACGAGCAGTACTTC
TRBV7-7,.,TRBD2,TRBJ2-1,CASSPRIAGSYNEQFF,TGTGCCAGCAGCCCTCGCATAGCGGGCTCCTACAATGAGCAGTTCTTC
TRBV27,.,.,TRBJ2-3,CASGDFTDTQYF,TGTGCCAGCGGGGACTTCACAGATACGCAGTATTTT
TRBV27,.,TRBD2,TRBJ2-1,CASSSYSGGEDNEQFF,TGTGCCAGCAGTTCGTATAGCGGGGGGGAGGACAATGAGCAGTTCTTC
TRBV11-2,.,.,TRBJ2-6,CASSLPGFSGANVLTF,TGTGCCAGCAGCTTGCCGGGATTCTCTGGGGCCAACGTCCTGACTTTC
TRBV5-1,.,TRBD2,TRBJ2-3,CASSSRTSGGTTDTQYF,TGCGCCAGCAGCTCCCGGACTAGCGGGGGGACCACAGATACGCAGTATTTT
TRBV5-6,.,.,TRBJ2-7,CASSLGDDEQYF,TGTGCCAGCAGCTTGGGGGACGACGAGCAGTACTTC
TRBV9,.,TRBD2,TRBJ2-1,CASSAQDSGGTQFF,TGTGCCAGCAGCGCCCAGGATAGCGGGGGTACGCAGTTCTTC
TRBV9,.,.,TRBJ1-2,CASSVASGSNYGYTF,TGTGCCAGCAGCGTAGCGAGCGGCTCTAACTATGGCTACACCTTC
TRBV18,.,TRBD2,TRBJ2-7,CASSPASGGAYLGEQYF,TGTGCCAGCTCACCGGCTAGCGGGGGGGCGTACCTAGGGGAGCAGTACTTC
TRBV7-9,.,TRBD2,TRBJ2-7,CASSSHPGRGLAVEQYF,TGTGCCAGCAGCTCTCATCCGGGTAGGGGACTAGCGGTGGAGCAGTACTTC
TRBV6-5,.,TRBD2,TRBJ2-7,CATRRGGDSYEQYF,TGTGCCACGCGGCGGGGGGGGGACTCCTACGAGCAGTACTTC